Below are 28 T cell receptor beta chains sequenced from a single sample in a study of cytomegalovirus exposure and HLA in healthy donors. The PCR contained 60 Vbeta and 13 Jbeta primers. Sequenced by immunoSEQ multiplex PCR; TCRdb stores in-frame clones only, minus some. The sample has almost 90,000 clones, 85% seen once. The sample taken for sequencing was PBMCs. Every receptor here comes from a man aged 35 to 55 in good health and CMV-seropositive.

V and J are TRBV30 and TRBJ1-6; possibly TRBD1 for D (6 bases). The CDR3 loop spans 14 amino acids. V lost 5 bases and J lost 5, with 13 bases in between. Germline V gives CDR1 GTSNPN, CDR2 SVGIG (reference sequence). The DNA of the CDR3 is TGTGCCTGGCCGGGACACGGGGATAATTCACCCCTCCACTTT. It specifies CAWPGHGDNSPLHF.

J is TRBJ1-1 and V is TRBV28; maybe TRBD1 (5 bases). The CDR3 has 18 residues. The germline CDR1 and CDR2 sequences are MDHEN and SYDVKM. With 7 bases removed from V and 1 base from J, the gap between germline ends came to 25 bases. This CDR3 reads CASKNSEAGGWKNTEAFF. The CDR3 DNA follows: TGTGCCAGCAAAAATTCTGAAGCGGGGGGATGGAAGAACACTGAAGCTTTCTTT.

As for this clone: The junction shows a germline mismatch at one end, possibly a read error. The chain links TRBV7-9 to TRBJ1-2; D might be TRBD1 (6 bases). The germline V gene has CDR1 SEHNR and CDR2 FQNEAQ (reference sequence). The CDR3 sequence is 13 residues long. CDR3 DNA: TGTGCCAGCAGCCGCCCAGGGGACTATGGCTACGCCTTC. Protein: CASSRPGDYGYAF.

The chain couples TRBV5-4 to TRBJ1-6; D ambiguous. V lost 2 bases and J 8 bases, leaving 14 bases between the germline ends. The CDR3 has 15 residues. Germline loops: CDR1 SGHNT, CDR2 YYREEE (reference sequence). CDR3 sequence: CASSLGPEGYSPLHF. CDR3 in DNA: TGTGCCAGCAGCTTAGGACCTGAGGGATATTCACCCCTCCACTTT.

J is TRBJ2-6 and V is TRBV7-3; perhaps TRBD2 as D (7 bases). The germline V and J ends were trimmed by 4 bases and 4 bases, with 14 bases remaining between them. The CDR3 loop spans 16 amino acids. The germline V gene has CDR1 SGHTA and CDR2 FQGTGA. CDR3 nucleotide sequence: TGTGCCAGCAGCTGGGGAGGGGGGGACGGGGCCAACGTCCTGACTTTC. This codes for CASSWGGGDGANVLTF.

In DNA form, the CDR3 reads TGTGCCAGCATGGGCAGCAACTCTGGGACCATATATTTT. Translated, it gives CASMGSNSGTIYF. This chain joins TRBV9 and TRBJ1-3, with no clear D. CDR3 length equals 13 residues. The germline gives CDR1 SGDLS, CDR2 YYNGEE. The V and J ends lost 6 bases and 10 bases respectively, with 17 bases between them.

V and J are TRBV5-1 and TRBJ2-6, with 8 bases aligning to TRBD1. The V gene end was trimmed by 4 bases and the J gene end by 1 base; junction bases not matched to a gene: 7. CDR1 is SGHRS and CDR2 is YFSETQ in the germline V gene. This CDR3 comprises 17 residues. The DNA of the CDR3 is TGCGCCAGCAGCCCTCTGACAGGGGAGTCTGGGGCCAACGTCCTGACTTTC. Amino acids: CASSPLTGESGANVLTF.

The chain couples TRBV6-1 to TRBJ1-2; D remains unclear. Germline V gene lookup returns CDR1 MNHNS and CDR2 SASEGT. CDR3 length equals 14 residues. V lost 0 bases and J 4 bases, leaving 9 bases between the germline ends. CDR3: CASSEAIRSYGYTF. The DNA for the CDR3 is TGTGCCAGCAGTGAAGCGATACGGTCCTATGGCTACACCTTC.

This chain links TRBV4-1 with TRBJ1-4; 9 bases are a match to TRBD1. The V segment lost 1 base and the J segment 0 bases; nucleotides outside the gene matches: 3. CDR3 length: 17 amino acids. CDR1 is MGHRA, CDR2 YSYEKL, per germline. The DNA of the CDR3 is TGCGCCAGCAGCCAAGGGGACAGGGACTCAACTAATGAAAAACTGTTTTTT. Residues: CASSQGDRDSTNEKLFF.

V is TRBV6-5 and J is TRBJ1-4; D possibly corresponds to TRBD1 (6 bases). The length of the CDR3 is 13 residues. Trimming stripped 11 bases from V and 7 bases from J, with 17 bases between. Germline V CDR1 and CDR2: MNHEY, SVGAGI. CDR3 DNA sequence: TGTGCCGGTGGGACACCTGGTCGTGAAAAACTGTTTTTT. Amino acid sequence: CAGGTPGREKLFF.

CDR3 in amino acids: CASSQATGDYEQYF. The CDR3, as DNA: TGTGCCAGCAGCCAAGCGACAGGGGACTACGAGCAGTACTTC. This chain links TRBV14 with TRBJ2-7, with TRBD1 identical over 8 bases. This CDR3 comprises 14 residues. J gave up 3 bases and V 1 base, and 2 bases lay outside the gene matches. Germline V gene data show CDR1 as SGHDN and CDR2 as FVKESK. The whole variable domain, remainder taken from reference TRBV14 and TRBJ2-7, is EAGVTQFPSHSVIEKGQTVTLRCDPISGHDNLYWYRRVMGKEIKFLLHFVKESKQDESGMPNNRFLAERTGGTYSTLKVQPAELEDSGVYFCASSQATGDYEQYFGPGTRLTVT.

The rearrangement joins TRBV27 to TRBJ1-5; maybe TRBD1 (6 bases). V dropped 5 bases and J dropped 4 bases, with 18 bases sitting between them. The germline gives CDR1 MNHEY, CDR2 SMNVEV (reference sequence). This CDR3 has 16 amino acids. DNA of the CDR3: TGTGCCAGCAGTCCCCAATCCACAGGGCTTAATCAGCCCCAGCATTTT. Protein: CASSPQSTGLNQPQHF.

The V and J genes are TRBV4-2 and TRBJ1-6; D is uncertain. Trimming shortened V by 3 bases and J by 10 bases, and 10 bases separated the two germline ends. The CDR3 runs to 13 residues. Germline loops: CDR1 LGHNA, CDR2 YNFKEQ. CDR3 nucleotides: TGTGCCAGCAGCCAGAGCCGGGAATCACCCCTCCACTTT. It codes for CASSQSRESPLHF.

V usage is TRBV4-2 and J usage is TRBJ2-5; D gene unclear. The V gene lost 0 bases and the J gene lost 5 bases, with 4 bases spanning the gap. CDR1 and CDR2 (germline): LGHNA, YNFKEQ. The CDR3 spans 12 residues. CDR3 nucleotides: TGTGCCAGCAGCCAAGACAGGGAGACCCAGTACTTC. Protein: CASSQDRETQYF.

The rearrangement joins TRBV5-1 to TRBJ2-2; 8 bases match TRBD1. Trimming cost V 8 bases and J 0 bases; bases outside gene matches: 6. The CDR3 spans 15 residues. CDR1 is SGHRS, CDR2 YFSETQ, per germline. This chain's CDR3 is CASTLQGANTGELFF. For the CDR3, the DNA is TGCGCCAGTACACTACAGGGGGCGAACACCGGGGAGCTGTTTTTT.

The chain has TRBV11-1 and TRBJ2-1; D is uncertain. V was clipped by 3 bases and J by 8 bases, with 11 bases between them. This CDR3 is built from 13 residues. Germline values: CDR1 SGHAT, CDR2 FQDESV (reference sequence). The CDR3 sequence: CASSFVVSHEQFF. The CDR3 DNA reads as TGTGCCAGCAGCTTCGTCGTATCCCATGAGCAGTTCTTC. The full variable domain, in which reference TRBV11-1 and TRBJ2-1 provide the parts outside the CDR3, is EAEVAQSPRYKITEKSQAVAFWCDPISGHATLYWYRQILGQGPELLVQFQDESVVDDSQLPKDRFSAERLKGVDSTLKIQPAELGDSAMYLCASSFVVSHEQFFGPGTRLTVL.

The gene calls are TRBV4-1 and TRBJ1-1; TRBD1 matches 9 bases. V was pared by 0 bases and J by 3 bases, with 2 bases of the junction left unmatched. This CDR3 has 15 residues. Germline-derived CDR1 and CDR2 are MGHRA and YSYEKL. The CDR3 is CASSQEGQGDTEAFF. For the CDR3, the DNA is TGCGCCAGCAGCCAAGAGGGACAGGGCGACACTGAAGCTTTCTTT.

V and J are TRBV19 and TRBJ1-2; possibly TRBD1 for D (5 bases). V lost 2 bases, J lost 3 bases, and 10 bases lay in between. Germline CDR1 and CDR2: LNHDA and SQIVND (reference sequence). CDR3 length equals 14 residues. The CDR3 here is CASSIQTGDYGYTF. CDR3 coding DNA: TGTGCCAGTAGTATACAGACGGGGGACTATGGCTACACCTTC.

The chain uses TRBV10-1 and TRBJ2-7; 9 bases are shared with TRBD2. The trim removed 3 bases at V and 2 bases at J, leaving 5 bases unmatched. The CDR3 consists of 15 residues. Germline CDR1 WNHNN, CDR2 SYGVQD (reference sequence). In DNA, the CDR3 is TGCGCCAGCAGTGACAGCGGGAGGCCCCCCTACGAGCAGTACTTC. Protein: CASSDSGRPPYEQYF.

The chain is built from TRBV6-1 and TRBJ2-1, with 10 bases aligning to TRBD1. Trimming at V came to 2 bases and at J to 8 bases, leaving 9 bases not matched to a gene. This CDR3 has 16 amino acids. Germline lookup yields CDR1 MNHNS and CDR2 SASEGT. CDR3 sequence reads: CASSEPGQGTPDEQFF. The DNA of the CDR3 is TGTGCCAGCAGTGAACCGGGACAGGGGACCCCCGATGAGCAGTTCTTC.

The chain employs TRBV7-8 and TRBJ2-3, with 16 bases that match TRBD2. Germline V gene data show CDR1 as SGHVS and CDR2 as FQNEAQ. There are 16 residues in the CDR3. Trimming at V came to 6 bases and at J to 4 bases, leaving 4 bases not matched to a gene. The CDR3 DNA reads TGTGCCAGCAGGGGGACTAGCGGGGGGGCTTCAGATACGCAGTATTTT. It translates to CASRGTSGGASDTQYF.

This chain links TRBV28 with TRBJ2-5; 7 bases line up with TRBD1. Germline V gene data show CDR1 as MDHEN and CDR2 as SYDVKM. This CDR3 has 14 residues. V lost 6 bases to trimming and J lost 2 bases; unmatched junction nucleotides: 6. The CDR3 nucleotides read TGTGCCAGCAGGAGGGACAGACAACAAGAGACCCAGTACTTC. As protein: CASRRDRQQETQYF.

J is TRBJ1-2 and V is TRBV9; D is uncertain. The CDR3 is made up of 11 amino acids. The germline V and J ends were trimmed by 7 bases and 8 bases, with 12 bases remaining between them. Germline lookup yields CDR1 SGDLS and CDR2 YYNGEE. CDR3 loop: CASGRQAGYTF. CDR3 nucleotide sequence: TGTGCCAGCGGGAGGCAAGCCGGCTACACCTTC.

This chain connects TRBV11-3 to TRBJ1-3; no firm D call. V gave up 10 bases and J gave up 2 bases, with 6 bases separating them. The germline V gene has CDR1 SGHNT and CDR2 YENEEA. This CDR3 comprises 11 residues. The CDR3 coding sequence is TGTGCCATCTTAGCTGGAAACACCATATATTTT. Amino acid sequence: CAILAGNTIYF. Drawing the rest from reference TRBV11-3 and TRBJ1-3, the complete variable domain is EAGVVQSPRYKIIEKKQPVAFWCNPISGHNTLYWYLQNLGQGPELLIRYENEEAVDDSQLPKDRFSAERLKGVDSTLKIQPAELGDSAVYLCAILAGNTIYFGEGSWLTVV.

The chain links TRBV5-1 to TRBJ1-2; perhaps TRBD1 as D (5 bases). Trimming left V 4 bases short and J 4 bases short, with 20 bases between. From germline, CDR1 is SGHRS and CDR2 YFSETQ. The length of the CDR3 is 16 residues. CDR3 nucleotide sequence: TGCGCCAGCAGCCTAACCGCGGGAAGCGGGGGCTATGGCTACACCTTC. It is translated as CASSLTAGSGGYGYTF.

This clone was found once. The genes are TRBV19 and TRBJ1-5; D uncertain. V was clipped by 7 bases and J by 2 bases, with 15 bases between them. The CDR3 runs to 15 residues. Germline lookup yields CDR1 LNHDA and CDR2 SQIVND (reference sequence). This CDR3 is CASTPVGSGNQPQHF. The DNA of the CDR3 is TGTGCCAGTACCCCCGTGGGGAGCGGCAATCAGCCCCAGCATTTT.

V gene TRBV5-1 combines with J gene TRBJ2-5; maybe TRBD2 (5 bases). V lost 0 bases, J lost 5 bases, and 14 bases lay in between. Germline-derived CDR1 and CDR2 are SGHRS and YFSETQ. The CDR3 contains 15 residues. DNA of the CDR3: TGCGCCAGCAGCTTGGTGGCAGCAAGAGGGGAGACCCAGTACTTC. Encoded protein: CASSLVAARGETQYF.

The chain uses TRBV7-2 and TRBJ2-5; D possibly corresponds to TRBD2 (5 bases). Trimming removed 0 bases from V and 5 bases from J, with 10 bases in between. Germline CDR1 is SGHTA and CDR2 is FQGNSA. The CDR3 contains 14 residues. The CDR3 region has the DNA TGTGCCAGCAGCTTAGCGGGAGTGGGGGAGACCCAGTACTTC. Translated: CASSLAGVGETQYF.